The 10 T cell receptor beta chains below come from one sample, sequenced in a study of blood T cell repertoires in COVID-19. The method was immunoSEQ multiplex PCR; TCRdb's version includes in-frame clones alone and lacks a portion of them. The repertoire holds roughly 570,000 clones, with around nine tenths as singletons. What was sequenced was peripheral blood. These receptors were collected from a woman aged 45 to 65 with COVID-19, enrolled during active disease.

The chain carries TRBV12-3 or TRBV12-4 and TRBJ1-5, with TRBD1 matching 9 bases. V lost 7 bases, J lost 7 bases, and 5 bases stayed unmatched. The CDR3 loop spans 13 amino acids. The CDR3 sequence is CASTGQGQQPQHF. The CDR3 nucleotides are TGTGCCAGCACCGGACAGGGGCAGCAGCCCCAGCATTTT.

The V gene is TRBV5-1, the J gene TRBJ1-2, with a possible D match to TRBD1 (6 bases). The CDR3 runs 16 residues. V lost 4 bases and J lost 4, with 20 bases in between. The germline V gene has CDR1 SGHRS and CDR2 YFSETQ. CDR3 region: CASSLDHPQGPYGYTF. CDR3 nucleotides: TGCGCCAGCAGCCTTGACCACCCACAGGGACCCTATGGCTACACCTTC.

J is TRBJ1-6 and V is TRBV10-2; 8 bases align to TRBD1. Per germline, CDR1 WSHSY and CDR2 SAAADI. V lost 4 bases and J lost 8; bases outside the gene matches: 1. This CDR3 has 13 amino acids. CDR3 bases: TGCGCCAGCAGTGGGACAGGGTATTCACCCCTCCACTTT. It translates to CASSGTGYSPLHF.

This clone is a singleton in its sample. V is TRBV11-2 and J is TRBJ1-1; 7 bases are shared with TRBD1. J was trimmed by 7 bases and V by 5 bases; bases with no gene match: 4. The CDR3 is 12 amino acids. In germline, CDR1 is SGHAT, CDR2 FQNNGV. This chain's CDR3 is CASSPRDSEAFF. For the CDR3, the DNA is TGTGCCAGCAGCCCCCGGGACAGTGAAGCTTTCTTT.

CDR3 sequence reads: CASSIDSRTGQRAFF. CDR3 coding DNA: TGTGCCAGTAGTATAGATTCTAGGACGGGACAGCGAGCTTTCTTT. The rearrangement joins TRBV19 to TRBJ1-1, with 7 positions matching TRBD1. This CDR3 contains 15 residues. Unmatched junction bases numbered 11, after V lost 0 bases and J lost 10 bases. Germline CDR1 reads LNHDA; CDR2 reads SQIVND (reference sequence).

This sequence joins TRBV6-1 and TRBJ1-2, with TRBD1 identical over 8 bases. The V gene's germline CDR1 is MNHNS and CDR2 SASEGT. This CDR3 is built from 11 residues. Trimming removed 1 base from V and 13 bases from J; junction bases left unmatched: 2. CDR3 coding DNA: TGTGCCAGCAGTGAAGGGACAGGGACCACCTTC. Translation: CASSEGTGTTF.

Concerning this clone itself: Other DNA sequences in the same sample also yield this CDR3. This sequence joins TRBV9 and TRBJ2-7; 8 bases align to TRBD1. Germline V gene data show CDR1 as SGDLS and CDR2 as YYNGEE. The CDR3 extends over 14 amino acids. After removal of 2 bases from V and 3 bases from J, the junction contained 4 bases not matched to a gene. CDR3 protein: CASSVGQGGYEQYF. The CDR3 bases are TGTGCCAGCAGCGTCGGACAGGGAGGCTACGAGCAGTACTTC.

This sequence joins TRBV28 and TRBJ2-1, with D unresolved. Trimming took 6 bases from V and 1 from J, leaving 7 bases between them. CDR1 and CDR2 (germline): MDHEN, SYDVKM. This CDR3 contains 13 residues. The CDR3: CASRSSSYNEQFF. The CDR3 nucleotides are TGTGCCAGCAGGAGTTCATCCTACAATGAGCAGTTCTTC.

The chain uses TRBV18 and TRBJ1-2; 7 positions match TRBD1. CDR3 length equals 14 residues. J was trimmed by 7 bases and V by 3 bases; bases with no gene match: 8. CDR1 and CDR2 from the germline V gene are KGHSH and LQKENI. CDR3 protein: CASSPTGTSGGYTF. The CDR3 DNA sequence: TGTGCCAGCTCACCGACAGGGACATCAGGTGGCTACACCTTC.

This clone was detected once. This chain connects TRBV3-1 (or the pseudogene TRBV3-2) to TRBJ2-2, with 8 bases fitting TRBD1. V shed 2 bases and J 4 bases; nucleotides not matched to a gene: 3. Germline CDR1 and CDR2: LGHDT and YNNKEL (reference sequence). The CDR3 covers 15 residues. This chain's CDR3 is CASSQRDRPTGELFF. The DNA for the CDR3 is TGTGCCAGCAGCCAACGGGACAGGCCCACCGGGGAGCTGTTTTTT.